This T cell receptor beta chain was identified in a study of OX40 agonist ivuxolimab in advanced cancers. With respect to the entire study: The costimulatory receptor OX40 (CD134) was targeted by ivuxolimab, a fully human IgG2 agonistic monoclonal antibody. Intravenous ivuxolimab was administered to patients every 2 weeks at six dose levels: 0.01, 0.1, 0.3, 1.5, 3 and 10 mg/kg. The point of sequencing TCRbeta in the periphery was to test whether ivuxolimab changed TCR sequence diversity and drove clonal T-cell expansion. The paper covers the monotherapy dose-escalation part of the phase I ivuxolimab trial, which included N ≈ 50 patients. Prior anti-PD-1, anti-PD-L1 or anti-CTLA-4 therapy was permitted, and checkpoint inhibitors had been received by 30% to 40% of dose-escalation patients. In the dose-escalation cohort, 82.7% of patients were male, and the mean age was roughly 60 years, with a range of 23 to 79. Three dose-escalation patients achieved partial responses, one with hepatocellular carcinoma and two with cutaneous melanoma. Among the 52 dose-escalation patients, some 19 had hepatocellular carcinoma, 15 melanoma, 9 renal cell carcinoma and 9 head and neck cancer.

Genomic DNA was extracted from sorted cells for sequencing of the TCRbeta CDR3 region. The immunoSEQ Assay was used for sequencing of TCRbeta CDR3 regions. In TCRdb, the immuneACCESS table is reduced to in-frame sequences with V and J assigned. These tables do not hold every clone; where another copy was compared, an unresolved V gene accounts for under half, and the others remain unexplained. Recorded for this sample are 20,000 to 25,000 clones; 65% to 90% of them occurred a single time. Roughly 36% of the sample goes to the ten largest clones. The trial excluded patients who had a history of autoimmune disease or who were on systemic immunosuppression. Peripheral blood for TCR sequencing was collected from all dose cohorts at baseline, on cycle 4 day 1, and on cycle 7 day 1. The samples were drawn from a first-in-human, open-label, multicenter phase I dose-escalation trial of ivuxolimab. The trial enrolled adults with locally advanced or metastatic head and neck squamous cell, hepatocellular, melanoma or renal cell carcinoma. CD4+ and CD8+ T cells were sorted separately from peripheral blood before TCR sequencing.

CDR1 and CDR2 were assigned from the germline V gene as SGHRS and YFSETQ. After removal of 0 bases from V and 4 bases from J, the junction retains 6 bases not matched to a gene. From cysteine to phenylalanine, the CDR3 is 15 amino acids long. The sequence is cut down to CDR3 DNA, 45 bases in frame from base 1. Note on this clone: Its antigen is currently not known. Base qualities are not at hand, and no much larger clone is one base apart.

Summary of the overall study and its limitations: At doses of 0.1 to 3.0 mg/kg, clonal expansion of both CD4+ and CD8+ blood T cells was observed from baseline to week 6. Low levels of normalized T-cell clonal expansion were also seen in some patients who did not respond. In partial responders in the 0.1-3.0 mg/kg groups, normalized peripheral clonal expansion was found to be among the lowest, especially among CD8+ T cells. On average, CD8+ T cells showed more expanded clones than CD4+ T cells after ivuxolimab. The antigen specificity of the clonally expanded peripheral T cells was not determined.

The V gene is TRBV5-1 and the J gene is TRBJ1-2, with 7 middle bases fitting TRBD1. The sequence came from an adult with an advanced solid tumor such as melanoma, head and neck, liver or kidney cancer. The material was CD4+ or CD8+ T cells sorted from blood, obtained in a trial of the OX40 agonist ivuxolimab. The CDR3 protein: CASSLGDRVSYGYTF. The DNA reads as follows: TGCGCCAGCAGCTTGGGAGACAGGGTTTCCTATGGCTACACCTTC.